These 11 T cell receptor beta chains came from one sample sequenced in a study of identical twins. Using its own MiXCR run on the 5' RACE reads, TCRdb lists one record per CDR3 protein. This table holds a few hundred thousand distinct CDR3 sequences, more than 9% found once. This same sample was also taken into another study, of yellow fever vaccine responses in identical twins.

The specimen was PBMCs. These receptors all stem from a woman between 18 and 30 years old in good health.

There are many counts of this clonotype. The chain has TRBV5-6 and TRBJ2-7; 8 nucleotides agree with TRBD1. V lost 0 bases, J lost 3 bases, and 11 bases stayed unmatched. The germline V gene has CDR1 SGHDT and CDR2 YYEEEE. This CDR3 has 17 residues. DNA of the CDR3: TGTGCCAGCAGCTTGGAGGGGGCAGGGGGCACGGACTACGAGCAGTACTTC. It codes for CASSLEGAGGTDYEQYF.

Many counts were recorded for this clonotype. This chain's CDR3 is CASSQEPGPDTQYF. The CDR3 DNA sequence: TGCGCCAGCAGCCAAGAGCCAGGGCCAGATACGCAGTATTTT. This rearrangement joins TRBV4-3 to TRBJ2-3; D is perhaps TRBD1 (5 bases). This CDR3 is built from 14 residues. In germline, CDR1 is LGHNA, CDR2 YSLEER. The germline V and J ends were trimmed by 0 bases and 4 bases, with 8 bases remaining between them.

The chain employs TRBV4-1 and TRBJ2-7; the D gene is possibly TRBD1 (5 bases). V was cut by 5 bases and J by 5 bases, with 10 bases left in between. CDR3 length: 12 residues. Germline CDR1 and CDR2: MGHRA and YSYEKL. CDR3 sequence (DNA): TGCGCCAGCAGCGGTCCCAGGGACGAGCAGTACTTC. Its protein is CASSGPRDEQYF.

This clonotype has at least ten counts. The chain has TRBV7-2 and TRBJ2-3; D is possibly TRBD1 or TRBD2 (6 bases each). CDR3 length equals 17 residues. V lost 1 base and J lost 2, with 16 bases in between. The germline V gene encodes CDR1 SGHTA and CDR2 FQGNSA. The CDR3 loop reads CASSLVPRGGSTDTQYF. CDR3 DNA sequence: TGTGCCAGCAGCTTAGTCCCACGAGGGGGGTCCACAGATACGCAGTATTTT.

This clonotype came up a few times. J is TRBJ2-1 and V is TRBV20-1, with no clear D. Germline V gene data show CDR1 as DFQATT and CDR2 as SNEGSKA (reference sequence). Between the trimmed V and J ends, which lost 1 base and 3 bases, there was a span of 7 bases. This CDR3 has 13 residues. The CDR3 protein is CSARGLVYNEQFF. CDR3 in DNA: TGCAGTGCTAGAGGCCTCGTCTACAATGAGCAGTTCTTC.

This clonotype was counted ten times or more. The rearrangement joins TRBV3-1 to TRBJ2-1; D is perhaps TRBD1 (5 bases). V lost 2 bases to trimming and J lost 5 bases, with 10 bases between them. The germline V gene encodes CDR1 LGHDT and CDR2 YNNKEL (reference sequence). The CDR3 covers 14 residues. Here the CDR3 reads CASSQSRADNEQFF. The CDR3 nucleotides are TGTGCCAGCAGCCAATCCAGGGCAGACAATGAGCAGTTCTTC.

The chain is built from TRBV4-1 and TRBJ2-7, with 10 bases that match TRBD1. The CDR3 totals 17 residues. Germline trimming cut 2 bases from V and 2 bases from J; bases unmatched to any gene: 9. CDR1 is MGHRA, CDR2 YSYEKL, per germline. The CDR3 coding sequence is TGCGCCAGCAGCCAACAAACCGGGACAGGGGTTACCTACGAGCAGTACTTC. Translation: CASSQQTGTGVTYEQYF.

This chain links TRBV6-5 with TRBJ2-1, with 8 bases matching TRBD2. Germline trimming cut 3 bases from V and 2 bases from J; bases unmatched to any gene: 3. The CDR3 runs 15 residues. Germline lookup yields CDR1 MNHEY and CDR2 SVGAGI. CDR3 residues: CASSYSGVTYNEQFF. CDR3 DNA sequence: TGTGCCAGCAGTTATAGCGGGGTAACCTACAATGAGCAGTTCTTC.

This clonotype was recorded at least ten times. Here the CDR3 DNA reads TGTGCCAGCACCATGACTAGCGGGAGGTCAGATACGCAGTATTTT. Its protein product is CASTMTSGRSDTQYF. The V and J genes are TRBV6-1 and TRBJ2-3, with 13 bases fitting TRBD2. Germline V CDR1 and CDR2: MNHNS, SASEGT. Trimming at V came to 7 bases and at J to 4 bases, leaving 5 bases not matched to a gene. The CDR3 runs 15 residues.

This clonotype has only a few counts. This chain links TRBV6-4 with TRBJ2-3; 12 bases align to TRBD2. CDR1 is MRHNA and CDR2 is SNTAGT in the germline V gene. V lost 6 bases, J lost 4 bases, and 5 bases stayed unmatched. The CDR3 contains 15 residues. The CDR3 region is CASSVTSGSSDTQYF. The CDR3 DNA is TGTGCCAGCAGCGTGACTAGCGGGAGCTCAGATACGCAGTATTTT.

The V gene is TRBV2, the J gene TRBJ2-2, with 8 nucleotides matching TRBD2. Germline CDR1 and CDR2: SNHLY and FYNNEI. Losses at the gene ends were 4 bases for V and 5 bases for J; bases not matched to a gene: 6. The CDR3 length is 15 residues. The CDR3 region is CASSAAGGGTGELFF. The CDR3 nucleotides are TGTGCCAGCAGTGCGGCGGGAGGCGGAACCGGGGAGCTGTTTTTT.